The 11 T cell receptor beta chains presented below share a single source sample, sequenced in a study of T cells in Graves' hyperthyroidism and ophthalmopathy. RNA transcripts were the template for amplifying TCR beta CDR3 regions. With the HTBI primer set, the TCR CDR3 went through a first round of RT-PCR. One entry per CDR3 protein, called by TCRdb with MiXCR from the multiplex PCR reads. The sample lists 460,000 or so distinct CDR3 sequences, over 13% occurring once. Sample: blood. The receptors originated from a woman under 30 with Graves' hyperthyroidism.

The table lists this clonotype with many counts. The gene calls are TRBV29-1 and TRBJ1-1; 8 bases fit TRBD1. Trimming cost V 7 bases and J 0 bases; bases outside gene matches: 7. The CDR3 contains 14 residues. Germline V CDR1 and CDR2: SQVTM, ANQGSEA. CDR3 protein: CSAKQGGMNTEAFF. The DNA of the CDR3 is TGCAGCGCGAAACAGGGGGGAATGAACACTGAAGCTTTCTTT.

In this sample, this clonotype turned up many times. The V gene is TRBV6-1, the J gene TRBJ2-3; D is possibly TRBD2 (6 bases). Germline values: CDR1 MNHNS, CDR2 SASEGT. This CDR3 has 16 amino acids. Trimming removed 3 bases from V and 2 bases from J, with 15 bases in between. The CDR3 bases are TGTGCCAGCAGTGAGACGGCGGGGCCTTTCACAGATACGCAGTATTTT. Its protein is CASSETAGPFTDTQYF.

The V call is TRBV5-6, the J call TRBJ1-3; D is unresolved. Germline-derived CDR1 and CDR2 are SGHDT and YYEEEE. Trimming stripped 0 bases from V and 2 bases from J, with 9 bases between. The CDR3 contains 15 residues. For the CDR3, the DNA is TGTGCCAGCAGCTTGGTCCTTGGGACTGGAAACACCATATATTTT. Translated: CASSLVLGTGNTIYF.

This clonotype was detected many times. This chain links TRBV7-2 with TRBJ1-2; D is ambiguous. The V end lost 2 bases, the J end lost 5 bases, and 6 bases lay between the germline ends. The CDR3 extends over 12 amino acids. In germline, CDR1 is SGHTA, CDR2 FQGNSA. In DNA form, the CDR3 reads TGTGCCAGCAGCTTAAGAGTTTATGGCTACACCTTC. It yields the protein CASSLRVYGYTF.

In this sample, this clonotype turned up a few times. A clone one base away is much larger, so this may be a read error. This CDR3 reads CSAGGQGTSSYNEQFF. The CDR3 DNA reads as TGCAGTGCTGGCGGACAGGGGACGAGCTCCTACAATGAGCAGTTCTTC. The chain is built from TRBV20-1 and TRBJ2-1, with 9 bases that match TRBD1. This CDR3 has 16 residues. Losses at the gene ends were 5 bases for V and 0 bases for J; bases not matched to a gene: 8. The germline CDR1 and CDR2 sequences are DFQATT and SNEGSKA (reference sequence).

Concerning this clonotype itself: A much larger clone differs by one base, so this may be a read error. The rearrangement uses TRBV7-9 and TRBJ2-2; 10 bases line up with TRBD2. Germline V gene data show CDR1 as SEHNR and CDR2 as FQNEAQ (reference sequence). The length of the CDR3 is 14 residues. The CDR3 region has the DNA TGTGCCGGCAGCTTAGCGGGAGGTCTCGGGGAGCTGTTTTTT. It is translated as CAGSLAGGLGELFF.

The CDR3 DNA sequence: TGTGCCAGCAGTTTATTCCGGGATTCCCTAGGACTAGCCAAAAACATTCAGTACTTC. This encodes CASSLFRDSLGLAKNIQYF. This chain connects TRBV28 to TRBJ2-4; TRBD2 is a possible D gene (5 bases). The CDR3 has 19 amino acids. V gave up 1 base and J gave up 0 bases, with 19 bases separating them. The germline CDR1 and CDR2 sequences are MDHEN and SYDVKM.

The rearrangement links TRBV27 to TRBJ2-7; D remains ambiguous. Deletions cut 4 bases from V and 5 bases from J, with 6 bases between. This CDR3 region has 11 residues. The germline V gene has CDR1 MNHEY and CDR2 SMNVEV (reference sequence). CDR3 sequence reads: CASSSLHEQYV. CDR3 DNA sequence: TGTGCCAGCAGTTCCCTCCACGAGCAGTACGTC.

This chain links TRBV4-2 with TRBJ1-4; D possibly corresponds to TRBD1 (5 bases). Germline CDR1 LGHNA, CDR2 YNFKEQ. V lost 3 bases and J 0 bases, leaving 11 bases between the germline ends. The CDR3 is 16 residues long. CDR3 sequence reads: CASSQDDSATNEKLFF. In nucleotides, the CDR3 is TGTGCCAGCAGCCAGGACGACAGTGCAACTAATGAAAAACTGTTTTTT.

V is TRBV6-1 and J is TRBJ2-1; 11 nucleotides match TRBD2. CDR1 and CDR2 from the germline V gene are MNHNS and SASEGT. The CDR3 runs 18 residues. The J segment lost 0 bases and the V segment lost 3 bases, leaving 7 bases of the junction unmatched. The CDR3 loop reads CASSDSGLAASSYNEQFF. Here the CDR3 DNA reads TGTGCCAGCAGTGATTCGGGACTAGCGGCCAGCTCCTACAATGAGCAGTTCTTC.

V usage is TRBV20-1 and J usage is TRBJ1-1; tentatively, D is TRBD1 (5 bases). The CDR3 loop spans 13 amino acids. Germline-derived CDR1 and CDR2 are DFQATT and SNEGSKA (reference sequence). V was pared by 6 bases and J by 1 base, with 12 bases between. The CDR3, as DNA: TGCAGTGCAGGGACTCCCGCGAACACTGAAGCTTTCTTT. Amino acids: CSAGTPANTEAFF.